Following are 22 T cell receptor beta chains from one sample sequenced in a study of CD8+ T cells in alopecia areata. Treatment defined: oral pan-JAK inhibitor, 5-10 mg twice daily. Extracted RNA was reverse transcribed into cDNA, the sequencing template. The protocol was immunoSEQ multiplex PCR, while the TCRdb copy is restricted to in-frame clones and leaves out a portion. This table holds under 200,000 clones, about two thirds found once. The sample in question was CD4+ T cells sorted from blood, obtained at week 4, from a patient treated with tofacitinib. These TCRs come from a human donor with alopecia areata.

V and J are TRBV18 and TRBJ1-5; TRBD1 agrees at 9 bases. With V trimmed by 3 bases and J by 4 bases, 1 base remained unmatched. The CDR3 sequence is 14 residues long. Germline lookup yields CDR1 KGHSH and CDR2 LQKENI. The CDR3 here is CASSPGQGNQPQHF. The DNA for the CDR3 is TGTGCCAGCTCACCGGGACAGGGAAATCAGCCCCAGCATTTT.

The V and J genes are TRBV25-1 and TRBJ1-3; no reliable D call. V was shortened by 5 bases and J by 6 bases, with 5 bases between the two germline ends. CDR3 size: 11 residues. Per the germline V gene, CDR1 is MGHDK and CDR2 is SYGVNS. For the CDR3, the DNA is TGTGCCAGCAGTCACAAAAACACCATATATTTT. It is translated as CASSHKNTIYF.

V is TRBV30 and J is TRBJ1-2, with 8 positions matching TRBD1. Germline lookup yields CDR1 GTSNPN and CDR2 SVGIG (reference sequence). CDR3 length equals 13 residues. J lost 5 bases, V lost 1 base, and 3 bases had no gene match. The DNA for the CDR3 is TGTGCCTGGAGTGGACAGGGGTTGTATGGCTACACCTTC. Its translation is CAWSGQGLYGYTF.

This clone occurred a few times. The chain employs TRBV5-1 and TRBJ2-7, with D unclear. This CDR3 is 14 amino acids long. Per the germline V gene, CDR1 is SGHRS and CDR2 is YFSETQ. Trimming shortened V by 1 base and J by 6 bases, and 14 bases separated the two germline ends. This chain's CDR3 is CASSLSVVDGEQYF. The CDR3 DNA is TGCGCCAGCAGCTTGTCGGTGGTTGACGGCGAGCAGTACTTC.

CDR3 protein: CASSLAGTGNEKLFF. The CDR3 region has the DNA TGCGCCAGCAGCTTGGCCGGGACAGGCAATGAAAAACTGTTTTTT. The chain carries TRBV5-1 and TRBJ1-4; 8 bases align to TRBD1. V shed 0 bases and J 5 bases; nucleotides not matched to a gene: 3. The germline CDR1 and CDR2 sequences are SGHRS and YFSETQ. CDR3 size: 15 residues.

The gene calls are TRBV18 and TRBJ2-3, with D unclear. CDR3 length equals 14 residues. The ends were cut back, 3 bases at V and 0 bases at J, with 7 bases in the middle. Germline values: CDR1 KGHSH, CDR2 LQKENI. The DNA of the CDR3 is TGTGCCAGCTCACCCACCGACAGCACAGATACGCAGTATTTT. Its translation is CASSPTDSTDTQYF.

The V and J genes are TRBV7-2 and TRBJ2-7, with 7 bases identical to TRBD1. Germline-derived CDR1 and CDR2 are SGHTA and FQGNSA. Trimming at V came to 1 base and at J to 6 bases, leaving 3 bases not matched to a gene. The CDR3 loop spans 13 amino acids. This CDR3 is CASSLEGQLEQYF. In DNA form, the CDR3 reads TGTGCCAGCAGCTTAGAGGGACAGCTCGAGCAGTACTTC.

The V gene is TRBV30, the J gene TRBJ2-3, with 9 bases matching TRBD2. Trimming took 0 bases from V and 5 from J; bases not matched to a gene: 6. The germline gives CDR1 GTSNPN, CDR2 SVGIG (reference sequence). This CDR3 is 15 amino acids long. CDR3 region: CAWSVDSGGQDTQYF. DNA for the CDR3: TGTGCCTGGAGTGTCGATAGCGGGGGCCAAGATACGCAGTATTTT.

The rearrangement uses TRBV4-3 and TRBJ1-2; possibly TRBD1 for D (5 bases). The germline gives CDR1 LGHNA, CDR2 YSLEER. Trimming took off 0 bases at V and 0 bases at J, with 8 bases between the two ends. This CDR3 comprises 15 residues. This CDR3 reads CASSQEGAANYGYTF. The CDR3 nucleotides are TGCGCCAGCAGCCAAGAAGGGGCGGCTAACTATGGCTACACCTTC.

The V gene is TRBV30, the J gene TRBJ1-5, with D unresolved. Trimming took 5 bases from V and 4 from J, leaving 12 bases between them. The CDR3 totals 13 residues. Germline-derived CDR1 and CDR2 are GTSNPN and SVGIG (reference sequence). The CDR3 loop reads CAWGLIGNQPQHF. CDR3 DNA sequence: TGTGCCTGGGGACTAATAGGGAATCAGCCCCAGCATTTT.

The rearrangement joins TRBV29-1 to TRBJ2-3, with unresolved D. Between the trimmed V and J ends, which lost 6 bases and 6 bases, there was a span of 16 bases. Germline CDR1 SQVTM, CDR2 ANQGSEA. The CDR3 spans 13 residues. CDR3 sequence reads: CSVDPLITDTQYF. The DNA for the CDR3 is TGCAGCGTAGACCCCCTAATAACCGATACGCAGTATTTT.

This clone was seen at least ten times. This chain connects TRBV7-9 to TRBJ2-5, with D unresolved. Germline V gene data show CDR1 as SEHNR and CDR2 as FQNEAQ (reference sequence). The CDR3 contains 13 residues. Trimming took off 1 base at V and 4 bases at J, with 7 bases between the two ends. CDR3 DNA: TGTGCCAGCAGCTTAGAGATGCGAGAGACCCAGTACTTC. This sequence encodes CASSLEMRETQYF.

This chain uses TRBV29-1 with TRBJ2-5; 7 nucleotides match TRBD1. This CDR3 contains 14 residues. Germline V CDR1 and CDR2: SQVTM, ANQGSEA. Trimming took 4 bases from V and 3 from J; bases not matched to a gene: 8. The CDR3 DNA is TGCAGCGTTGCGACTGGCAGGGGGAAAGAGACCCAGTACTTC. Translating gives CSVATGRGKETQYF.

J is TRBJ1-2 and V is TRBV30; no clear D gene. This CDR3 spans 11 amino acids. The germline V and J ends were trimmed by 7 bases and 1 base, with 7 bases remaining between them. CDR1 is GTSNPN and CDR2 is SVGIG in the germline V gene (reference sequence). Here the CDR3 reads CAYQNNYGYTF. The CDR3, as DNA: TGTGCCTACCAGAATAACTATGGCTACACCTTC.

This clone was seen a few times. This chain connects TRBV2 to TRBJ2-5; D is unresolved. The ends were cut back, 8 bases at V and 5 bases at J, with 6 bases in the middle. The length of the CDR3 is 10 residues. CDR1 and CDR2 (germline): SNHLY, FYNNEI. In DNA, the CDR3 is TGTGCCAGCCGGCGGGAGACCCAGTACTTC. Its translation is CASRRETQYF.

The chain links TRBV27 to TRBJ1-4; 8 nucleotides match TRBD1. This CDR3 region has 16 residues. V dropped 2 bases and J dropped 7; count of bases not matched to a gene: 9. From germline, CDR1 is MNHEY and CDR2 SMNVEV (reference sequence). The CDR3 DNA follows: TGTGCCAGCAGTTTAGGTTCCGGCCAGGGGGCTGAAAAACTGTTTTTT. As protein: CASSLGSGQGAEKLFF.

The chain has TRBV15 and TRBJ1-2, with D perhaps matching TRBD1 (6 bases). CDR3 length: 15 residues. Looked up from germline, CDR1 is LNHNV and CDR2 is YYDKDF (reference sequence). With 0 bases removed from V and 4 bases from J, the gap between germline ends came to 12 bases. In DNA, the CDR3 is TGTGCCACCAGCAGAGATGGGGACACGGTCTATGGCTACACCTTC. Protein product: CATSRDGDTVYGYTF.

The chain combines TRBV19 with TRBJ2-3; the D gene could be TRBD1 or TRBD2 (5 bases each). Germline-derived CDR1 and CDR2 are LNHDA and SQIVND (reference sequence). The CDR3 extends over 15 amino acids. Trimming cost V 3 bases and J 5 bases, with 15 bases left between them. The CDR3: CASSIGAGRGDTQYF. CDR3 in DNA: TGTGCCAGTAGTATCGGGGCAGGGAGAGGAGATACGCAGTATTTT.

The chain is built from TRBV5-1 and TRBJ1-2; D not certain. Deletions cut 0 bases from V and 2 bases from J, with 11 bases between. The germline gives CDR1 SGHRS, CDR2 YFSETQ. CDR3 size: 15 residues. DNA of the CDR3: TGCGCCAGCAGCTTGGCGGGCCCGGCCAACTATGGCTACACCTTC. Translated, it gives CASSLAGPANYGYTF.

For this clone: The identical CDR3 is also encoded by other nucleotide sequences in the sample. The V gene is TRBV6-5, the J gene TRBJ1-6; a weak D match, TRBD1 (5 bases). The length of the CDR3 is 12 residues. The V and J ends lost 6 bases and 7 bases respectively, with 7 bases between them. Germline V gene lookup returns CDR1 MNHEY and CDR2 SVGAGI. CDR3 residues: CASSQGNSPLHF. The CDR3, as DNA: TGTGCCAGCAGCCAGGGAAATTCACCCCTCCACTTT.

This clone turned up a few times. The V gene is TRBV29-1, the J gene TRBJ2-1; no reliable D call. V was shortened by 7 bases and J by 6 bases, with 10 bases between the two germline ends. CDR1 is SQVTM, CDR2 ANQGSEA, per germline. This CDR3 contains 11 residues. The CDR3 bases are TGCAGCGGGTCCGCCTTCAATGAGCAGTTCTTC. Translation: CSGSAFNEQFF.

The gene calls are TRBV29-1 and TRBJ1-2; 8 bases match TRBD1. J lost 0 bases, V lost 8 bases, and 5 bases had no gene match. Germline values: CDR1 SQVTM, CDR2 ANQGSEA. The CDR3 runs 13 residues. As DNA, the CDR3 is TGCAGCAGCTACAGGGGGTCTAACTATGGCTACACCTTC. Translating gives CSSYRGSNYGYTF.